The present T cell receptor beta chain was sequenced within a study of shared clonotypes between healthy human individuals. Turning to the study itself: For every donor, three CD4 naive, three CD4 memory, two CD8 naive and one CD8 memory plates were used.

V lost 2 bases and J lost 6; bases outside the gene matches: 7. From germline, CDR1 is SGHDT and CDR2 YYEEEE. The CDR3 contains 17 residues. Replicate PCRs from sorted subsets contained approximately 220 ng DNA, which is around 30,000 T cell genomes. Sequencing was performed with immunoSEQ multiplex PCR; in TCRdb, only in-frame clones are kept and a portion is missing. In the table there are roughly 1,600,000 clones, roughly 98.5% of which are singletons. Notes on the study in general: Sorted-subset sequencing was shown by rarefaction to be incomplete despite large depth. Clonotypes shared by all four donors outscored non-shared clonotypes in generation probability.

Turning to this clone: The antigen is not known.

The material sequenced was naive CD4+ T cells sorted from blood. Subset defined: CD45RA+ positively selected. The TCR sequence derives from a man under 40 in good health. The gene calls are TRBV5-6 and TRBJ2-2; TRBD2 aligns across 13 bases. CDR3 DNA: TGTGCCAGCAGCTTCAGGACTAGCGGGAGCGGGTCCGGGGAGCTGTTTTTT. This sequence encodes CASSFRTSGSGSGELFF.